What follows are 2 T cell receptor beta chains derived from one specimen sequenced in a study of radiotherapy plus CTLA-4 blockade in lung cancer. Assay: immunoSEQ multiplex PCR; the TCRdb copy retains only in-frame clones and omits some. Of some 71,000 clones listed, approximately 76% are singletons. Here the sequenced sample was peripheral blood, taken from a patient treated with radiotherapy plus ipilimumab. The receptors stem from a human donor with non-small cell lung cancer whose response to radiotherapy plus ipilimumab could not be evaluated. Some clones in this sample may be carry-over from other donors' samples.

V usage is TRBV7-2 and J usage is TRBJ1-2; tentatively, D is TRBD1 (6 bases). The CDR3 contains 16 residues. V lost 1 base and J 8 bases, leaving 20 bases between the germline ends. The V gene's germline CDR1 is SGHTA and CDR2 FQGNSA. CDR3 protein: CASSLVPGRGGRGYTF. The CDR3 bases are TGTGCCAGCAGCTTAGTTCCAGGCAGGGGAGGGAGAGGCTACACCTTC.

The chain is built from TRBV28 and TRBJ1-1; perhaps TRBD1 as D (5 bases). V lost 3 bases, J lost 7 bases, and 12 bases lay in between. The CDR3 has 13 amino acids. Germline CDR1 reads MDHEN; CDR2 reads SYDVKM. The CDR3 DNA sequence: TGTGCCAGCAGTTTTTCGTTGCAGGGTGAAGCTTTCTTT. Translation gives CASSFSLQGEAFF.